The present TCR beta chain was sequenced within a study of CD8 T cells in ankylosing spondylitis. Points from the study as a whole: The authors found the disease-linked clones to be CD8+ and relatively rare in peripheral blood. Characteristic of ankylosing spondylitis blood, it appeared, was a TCR beta motif comprising about 8 highly homologous variants.

Using its own MiXCR run on the 5' RACE reads, TCRdb lists one record per CDR3 protein. The table includes about 500,000 distinct CDR3 sequences, 10% to 15% detected once. CDR3 length: 16 amino acids. V shed 1 base, J shed 9 bases, and the junction held 10 bases outside the gene matches. CDR1 LGHNA and CDR2 YNFKEQ come from the germline V gene. This clonotype was recorded many times. Its target is unknown. Sequenced: blood, either unsorted or a sorted T cell fraction (not recorded which). This TCR was recovered from a male donor with ankylosing spondylitis. V gene TRBV4-2 combines with J gene TRBJ2-4; 9 positions agree with TRBD2. The CDR3 spells CASSQGFLAGPGIQYF. Written as DNA, the CDR3 is TGTGCCAGCAGCCAAGGGTTCCTAGCGGGACCGGGCATTCAGTACTTC.